These T cell receptor beta chains were read from a single sample in a study of blood T cell repertoires in COVID-19. Sequencing used immunoSEQ multiplex PCR; TCRdb keeps in-frame clones, though not all of them. In the table there are 200,000 to 300,000 clones, about 85% of which are singletons. Material for sequencing was peripheral blood. These TCRs come from a man between 60 and 75 years old with acute or convalescent COVID-19. The CDR3 runs from the conserved cysteine through the conserved F or W.

CDR3 protein,V gene,J gene
CASRWPDQPQHF,TRBV6-5,TRBJ1-5
CASSPGLAGNNEQFF,TRBV11-2,TRBJ2-1
CASRRPKGGAFNTEAFF,TRBV19,TRBJ1-1
CASSLTGVGETQYF,TRBV7-9,TRBJ2-5
CASSRGGQVGKLFF,TRBV18,TRBJ1-4
CSVVRPGQGNEQYF,TRBV29-1,TRBJ2-7
CASSEVRDRGPEGYTF,TRBV9,TRBJ1-2
CASSFGAGKGTEAFF,TRBV5-1,TRBJ1-1
CASSYGGTQAFF,TRBV6-6,TRBJ1-1
CASSLPGQVNTEAFF,TRBV5-8,TRBJ1-1
CASPPGAGRGTGELFF,TRBV18,TRBJ2-2
CASRRTSGARNEQFF,TRBV6-5,TRBJ2-1
CASSPIWNTGELFF,TRBV18,TRBJ2-2
CASSSGLAGTYEQYF,TRBV6-5,TRBJ2-7
CASSPEGSGVGYEQFF,TRBV3-1/TRBV3-2,TRBJ2-1
CAIRPNLDNTGVGRLTGSGNTIYF,TRBV10-3,TRBJ1-3
CASSQDLPHEGVDTQYF,TRBV4-2,TRBJ2-3
CASSLGEGEQYF,TRBV7-8,TRBJ2-7
CASSFFGRGSEAFF,TRBV27,TRBJ1-1
CASSPSTGAGGYTF,TRBV18,TRBJ1-2
CASSLRLAGVGETQYF,TRBV5-8,TRBJ2-5
CASSFGQGGTEAFF,TRBV7-6,TRBJ1-1
CASSLVKGRVRERSSFF,TRBV7-9,TRBJ2-1
CASRLAEETQYF,TRBV6-5,TRBJ2-5
CASSIGRTSGTDTQYF,TRBV19,TRBJ2-3
CASSYSPLAVSYEQYF,TRBV6-5,TRBJ2-7
CASSSGGTNYGYTF,TRBV5-1,TRBJ1-2
CASSLALALYNEQFF,TRBV5-4,TRBJ2-1
CASSVSPSSYNEQFF,TRBV9,TRBJ2-1
CASSEAGAGSGNTIYF,TRBV2,TRBJ1-3
CASSSGQWNTGELFF,TRBV28,TRBJ2-2
CASSLGLAGGTDTQYF,TRBV13,TRBJ2-3
CASSLNGRGANGELFF,TRBV5-1,TRBJ2-2
CAISDPDRVGHTSYGYTF,TRBV10-3,TRBJ1-2
CASSVQGALQASGYTF,TRBV19,TRBJ1-2
CASSLGLAADTQYF,TRBV7-2,TRBJ2-3
CASSEPGGTGELFF,TRBV10-1,TRBJ2-2
CASSKPGTVYEQYF,TRBV21-1,TRBJ2-7
CASSLARTGDYNEQFF,TRBV11-3,TRBJ2-1
CASIGTEGNTEAFF,TRBV25-1,TRBJ1-1
CASSPREGNQPQHF,TRBV3-1/TRBV3-2,TRBJ1-5
CASSSGTSGGEGTDTQYF,TRBV5-1,TRBJ2-3
CASSFSSGSYNEQFF,TRBV5-4,TRBJ2-1
CASSPATEAAQYF,TRBV7-3,TRBJ2-5
CASSFIAGGPYEQYF,TRBV7-2,TRBJ2-7
CASSPLPGQGHEQYF,TRBV19,TRBJ2-7
CSVEQAGGIYNEQFF,TRBV29-1,TRBJ2-1
CASSQWREGNQPQHF,TRBV16,TRBJ1-5